The sequence of this T cell receptor beta chain was determined in a study of T cells expressing NK-cell markers. Overall study: Sorted CD3+CD56+NKG2C+, CD3+CD56+NKG2C- and CD3+CD56-NKG2C+ T cells supplied TCR beta repertoires. The authors sequenced eight donors, of whom seven were HCMV-seropositive and one was seronegative. Findings and limits, study-wide: One observes that, in a handful of donors, these clonotypes were also the leading ones within the CD3+CD56-NKG2C+ fraction. In roughly six donors, dominant NKG2C+ clonotypes were roughly 1.0-8% of CD8+ T cells.

Germline assignment: CDR1 SGHVS and CDR2 FQNEAQ. The CDR3 contains 14 residues. Remarks on this clonotype: Antigen unknown.

TCRdb reprocessed the 5' RACE reads and stores each CDR3 protein as one record, lacking DNA. The sample includes hundreds of thousands of distinct CDR3 sequences. V and J are TRBV7-8 and TRBJ2-3; TCRdb returns TRBD1, unconfirmable since there is no DNA. The source material was blood T cells: a sorted CD56 or NKG2C T cell subset, CD4+ or CD8+ T cells, or bulk PBMC T cells (not recorded which). The source is a man between 18 and 35 years old in good health. CDR3 region: CASSGRVRTDTQYF.